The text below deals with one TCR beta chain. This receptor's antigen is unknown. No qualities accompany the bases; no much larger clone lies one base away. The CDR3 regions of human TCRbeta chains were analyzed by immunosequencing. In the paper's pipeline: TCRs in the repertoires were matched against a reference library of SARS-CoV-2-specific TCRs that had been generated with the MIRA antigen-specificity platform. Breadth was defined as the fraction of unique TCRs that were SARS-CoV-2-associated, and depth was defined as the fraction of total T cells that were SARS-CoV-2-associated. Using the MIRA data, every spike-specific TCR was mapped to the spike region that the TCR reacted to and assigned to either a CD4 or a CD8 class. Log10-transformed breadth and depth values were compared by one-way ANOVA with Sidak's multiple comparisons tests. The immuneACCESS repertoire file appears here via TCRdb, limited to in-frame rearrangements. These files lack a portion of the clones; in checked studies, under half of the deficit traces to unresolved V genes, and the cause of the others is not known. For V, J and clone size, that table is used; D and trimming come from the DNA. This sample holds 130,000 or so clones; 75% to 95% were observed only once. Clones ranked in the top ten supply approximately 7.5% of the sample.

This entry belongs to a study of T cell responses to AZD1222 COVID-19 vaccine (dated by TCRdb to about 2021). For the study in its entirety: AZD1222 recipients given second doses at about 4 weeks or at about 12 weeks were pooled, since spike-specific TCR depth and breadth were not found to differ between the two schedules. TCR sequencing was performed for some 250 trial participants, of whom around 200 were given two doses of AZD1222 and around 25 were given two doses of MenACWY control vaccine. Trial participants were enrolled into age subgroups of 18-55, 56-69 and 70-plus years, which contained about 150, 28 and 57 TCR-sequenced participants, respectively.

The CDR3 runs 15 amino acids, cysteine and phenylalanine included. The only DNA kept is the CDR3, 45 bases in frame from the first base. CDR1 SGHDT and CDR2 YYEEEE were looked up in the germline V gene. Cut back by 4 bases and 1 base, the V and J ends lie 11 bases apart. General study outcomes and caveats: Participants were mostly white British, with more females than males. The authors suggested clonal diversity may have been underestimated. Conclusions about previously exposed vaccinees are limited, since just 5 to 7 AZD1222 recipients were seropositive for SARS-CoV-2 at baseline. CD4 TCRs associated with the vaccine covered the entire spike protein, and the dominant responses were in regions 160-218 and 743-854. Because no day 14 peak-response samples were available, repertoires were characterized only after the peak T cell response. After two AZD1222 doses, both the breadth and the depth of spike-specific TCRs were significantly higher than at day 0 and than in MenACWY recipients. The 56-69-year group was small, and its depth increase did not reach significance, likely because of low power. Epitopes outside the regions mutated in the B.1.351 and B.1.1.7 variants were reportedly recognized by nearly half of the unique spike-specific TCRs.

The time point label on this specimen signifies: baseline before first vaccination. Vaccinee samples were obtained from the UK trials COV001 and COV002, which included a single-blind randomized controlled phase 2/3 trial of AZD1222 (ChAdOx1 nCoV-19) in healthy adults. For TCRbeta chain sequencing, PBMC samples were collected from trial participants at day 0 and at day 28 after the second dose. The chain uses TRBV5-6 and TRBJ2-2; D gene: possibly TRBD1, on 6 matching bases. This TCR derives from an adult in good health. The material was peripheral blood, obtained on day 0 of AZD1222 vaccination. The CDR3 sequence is CASSTQGWNTGELFF. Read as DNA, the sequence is TGTGCCAGCAGCACACAGGGTTGGAACACCGGGGAGCTGTTTTTT.